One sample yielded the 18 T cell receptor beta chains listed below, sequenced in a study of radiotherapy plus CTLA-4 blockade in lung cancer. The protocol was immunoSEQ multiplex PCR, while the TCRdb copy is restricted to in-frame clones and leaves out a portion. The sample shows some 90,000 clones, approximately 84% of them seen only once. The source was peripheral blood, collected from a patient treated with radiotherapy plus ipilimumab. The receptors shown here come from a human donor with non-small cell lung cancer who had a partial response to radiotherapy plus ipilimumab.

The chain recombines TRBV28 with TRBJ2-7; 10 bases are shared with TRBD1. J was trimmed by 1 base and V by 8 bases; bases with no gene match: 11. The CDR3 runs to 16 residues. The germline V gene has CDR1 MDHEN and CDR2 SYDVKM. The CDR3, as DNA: TGTGCCAGCCGCCCAACCGGGACAGGGGTTTCCTACGAGCAGTACGTC. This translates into CASRPTGTGVSYEQYV.

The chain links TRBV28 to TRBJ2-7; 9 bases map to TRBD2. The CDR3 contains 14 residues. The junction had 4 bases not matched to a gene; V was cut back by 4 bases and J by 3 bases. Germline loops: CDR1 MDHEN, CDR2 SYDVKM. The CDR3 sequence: CASSSSGTNYEQYF. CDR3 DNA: TGTGCCAGCAGTTCTAGCGGGACAAACTACGAGCAGTACTTC.

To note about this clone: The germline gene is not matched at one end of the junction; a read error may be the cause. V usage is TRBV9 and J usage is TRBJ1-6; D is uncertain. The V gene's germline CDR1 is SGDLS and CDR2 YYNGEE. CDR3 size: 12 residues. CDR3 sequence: CASSDHGWALHF. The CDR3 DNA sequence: TGTGCCAGCAGCGACCACGGATGGGCCCTCCACTTC.

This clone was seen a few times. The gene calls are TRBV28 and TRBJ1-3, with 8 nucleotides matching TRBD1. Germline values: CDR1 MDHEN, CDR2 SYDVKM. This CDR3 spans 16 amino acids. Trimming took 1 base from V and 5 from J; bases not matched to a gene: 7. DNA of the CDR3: TGTGCCAGCAGTTTATTGTCAGGGGGCGTTAGAAACACCATATATTTT. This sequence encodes CASSLLSGGVRNTIYF.

CDR3 sequence: CASSQEMYSGKETQYF. For the CDR3, the DNA is TGTGCCAGCAGCCAGGAAATGTATAGCGGGAAAGAGACCCAGTACTTC. The rearrangement links TRBV5-4 to TRBJ2-5; 8 positions agree with TRBD2. Germline V gene lookup returns CDR1 SGHNT and CDR2 YYREEE (reference sequence). Losses at the gene ends were 4 bases for V and 3 bases for J; bases not matched to a gene: 11. The CDR3 covers 16 residues. The full variable domain, rest sourced from reference TRBV5-4 and TRBJ2-5, is ETGVTQSPTHLIKTRGQQVTLRCSSQSGHNTVSWYQQALGQGPQFIFQYYREEENGRGNFPPRFSGLQFPNYSSELNVNALELDDSALYLCASSQEMYSGKETQYFGPGTRLLVL.

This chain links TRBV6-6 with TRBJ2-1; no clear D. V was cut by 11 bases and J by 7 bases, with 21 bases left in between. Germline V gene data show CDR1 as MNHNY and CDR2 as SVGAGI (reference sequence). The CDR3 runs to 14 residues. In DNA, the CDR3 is TGTGCCGCCGCCCCCGCTGGGCTGTCTAATGAGCAGTTCTTC. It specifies CAAAPAGLSNEQFF.

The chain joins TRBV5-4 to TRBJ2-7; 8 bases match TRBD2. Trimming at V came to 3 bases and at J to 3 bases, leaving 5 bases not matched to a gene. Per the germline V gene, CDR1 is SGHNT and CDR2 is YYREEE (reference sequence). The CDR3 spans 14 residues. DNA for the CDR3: TGTGCCAGCAGCTCCGGACTAGCCGACTACGAGCAGTACTTC. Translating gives CASSSGLADYEQYF.

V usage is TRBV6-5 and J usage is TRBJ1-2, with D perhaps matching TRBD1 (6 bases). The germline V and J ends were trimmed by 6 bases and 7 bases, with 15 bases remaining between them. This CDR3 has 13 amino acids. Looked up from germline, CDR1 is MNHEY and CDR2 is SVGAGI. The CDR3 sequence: CASRLTGFSGYTF. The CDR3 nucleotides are TGTGCCAGCAGACTGACAGGATTCTCTGGCTACACCTTC.

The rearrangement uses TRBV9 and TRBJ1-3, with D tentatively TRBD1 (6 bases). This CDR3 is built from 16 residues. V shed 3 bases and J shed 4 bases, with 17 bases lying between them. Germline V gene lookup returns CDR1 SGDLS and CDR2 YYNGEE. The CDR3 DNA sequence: TGTGCCAGCAGCGAACAAGCCGGGACAAGCGGAAACACCATATATTTT. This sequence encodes CASSEQAGTSGNTIYF.

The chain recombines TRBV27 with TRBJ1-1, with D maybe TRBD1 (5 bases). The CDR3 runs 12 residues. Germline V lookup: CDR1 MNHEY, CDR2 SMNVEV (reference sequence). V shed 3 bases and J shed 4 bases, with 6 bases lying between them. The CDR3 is CASSFTGTEAFF. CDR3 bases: TGTGCCAGCAGTTTTACAGGCACTGAAGCTTTCTTT.

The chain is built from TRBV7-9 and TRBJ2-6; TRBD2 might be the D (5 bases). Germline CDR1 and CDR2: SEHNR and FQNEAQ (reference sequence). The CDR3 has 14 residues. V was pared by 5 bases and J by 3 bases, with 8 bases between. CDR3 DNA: TGTGCCAGCAGCCCCGGGGTTGGGGCCAACGTCCTGACTTTC. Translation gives CASSPGVGANVLTF.

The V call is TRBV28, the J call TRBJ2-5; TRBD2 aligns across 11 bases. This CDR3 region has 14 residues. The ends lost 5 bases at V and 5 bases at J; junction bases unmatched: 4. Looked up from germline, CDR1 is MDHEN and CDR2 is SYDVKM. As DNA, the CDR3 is TGTGCCAGCAGTGTAGCGGGAGGGCCGGAGACCCAGTACTTC. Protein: CASSVAGGPETQYF.

This CDR3 is CASSLGQGVVETQYF. DNA for the CDR3: TGCGCCAGCAGCCTTGGACAGGGGGTCGTCGAGACCCAGTACTTC. This chain uses TRBV5-1 with TRBJ2-5; 10 bases are shared with TRBD1. Germline V gene data show CDR1 as SGHRS and CDR2 as YFSETQ. The V segment lost 4 bases and the J segment 5 bases; nucleotides outside the gene matches: 8. The CDR3 totals 15 residues. Complete variable domain (other parts from reference TRBV5-1 and TRBJ2-5): KAGVTQTPRYLIKTRGQQVTLSCSPISGHRSVSWYQQTPGQGLQFLFEYFSETQRNKGNFPGRFSGRQFSNSRSEMNVSTLELGDSALYLCASSLGQGVVETQYFGPGTRLLVL.

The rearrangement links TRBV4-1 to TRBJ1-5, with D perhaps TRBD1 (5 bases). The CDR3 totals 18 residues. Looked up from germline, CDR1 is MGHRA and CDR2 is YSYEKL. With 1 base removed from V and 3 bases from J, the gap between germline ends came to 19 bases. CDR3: CASSQAAIPGGDNQPQHF. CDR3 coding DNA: TGCGCCAGCAGCCAAGCCGCTATCCCGGGGGGAGACAATCAGCCCCAGCATTTT.

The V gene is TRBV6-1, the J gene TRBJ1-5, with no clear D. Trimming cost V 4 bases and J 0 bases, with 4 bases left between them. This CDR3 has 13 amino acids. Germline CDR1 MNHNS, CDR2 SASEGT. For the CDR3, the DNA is TGTGCCAGCAGTGGGGCTAGCAATCAGCCCCAGCATTTT. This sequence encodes CASSGASNQPQHF.

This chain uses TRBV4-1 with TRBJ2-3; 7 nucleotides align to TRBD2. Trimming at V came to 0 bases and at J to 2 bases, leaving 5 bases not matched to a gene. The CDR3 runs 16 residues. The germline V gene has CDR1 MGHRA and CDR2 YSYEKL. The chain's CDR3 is CASSQETLASTDTQYF. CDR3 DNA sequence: TGCGCCAGCAGCCAAGAGACACTAGCGTCCACAGATACGCAGTATTTT.

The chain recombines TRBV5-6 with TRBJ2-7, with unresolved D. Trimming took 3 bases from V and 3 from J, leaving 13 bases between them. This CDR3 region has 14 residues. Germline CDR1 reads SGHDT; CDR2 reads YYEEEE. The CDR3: CASSSPPANYEQYF. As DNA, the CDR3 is TGTGCCAGCAGCTCGCCCCCCGCGAACTACGAGCAGTACTTC. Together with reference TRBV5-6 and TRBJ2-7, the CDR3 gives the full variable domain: DAGVTQSPTHLIKTRGQQVTLRCSPKSGHDTVSWYQQALGQGPQFIFQYYEEEERQRGNFPDRFSGHQFPNYSSELNVNALLLGDSALYLCASSSPPANYEQYFGPGTRLTVT.

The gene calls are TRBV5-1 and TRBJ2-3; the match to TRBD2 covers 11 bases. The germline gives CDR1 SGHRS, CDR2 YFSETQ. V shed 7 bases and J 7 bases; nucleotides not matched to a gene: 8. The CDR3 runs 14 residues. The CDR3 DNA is TGCGCCAGCTTTGGGGGACTAGCGGAGAATACGCAGTATTTT. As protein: CASFGGLAENTQYF.